What follows are 26 T cell receptor beta chains derived from one specimen sequenced in a study of blood T cell repertoires in COVID-19. Libraries were prepared by immunoSEQ multiplex PCR; TCRdb keeps only in-frame clonotypes and omits some of them. The sample yields 250,000 to 300,000 clones, approximately 90% seen once. The sequenced material came from PBMCs or T cells enriched from blood (not recorded which). The receptors shown here come from a woman aged 40 to 50 with acute COVID-19.

The chain combines TRBV5-1 with TRBJ1-2; D is possibly TRBD1 (5 bases). This CDR3 comprises 16 residues. Germline CDR1 is SGHRS and CDR2 is YFSETQ. Between the trimmed V and J ends, which lost 0 bases and 6 bases, there was a span of 18 bases. The CDR3 is CASSLAGRQSADGYTF. In DNA, the CDR3 is TGCGCCAGCAGCTTGGCAGGGCGACAGTCGGCCGATGGCTACACCTTC.

The chain links TRBV7-9 to TRBJ2-7, with D perhaps TRBD2 (5 bases). Looked up from germline, CDR1 is SEHNR and CDR2 is FQNEAQ (reference sequence). The germline V and J ends were trimmed by 8 bases and 4 bases, with 15 bases remaining between them. This CDR3 comprises 13 residues. In DNA, the CDR3 is TGTGCCAGCGGTCATGAGGGCAAGTACGAGCAGTACTTC. This codes for CASGHEGKYEQYF.

This chain links TRBV4-3 with TRBJ1-2; D ambiguous. The CDR3 has 15 amino acids. Trimming stripped 1 base from V and 4 bases from J, with 13 bases between. Per germline, CDR1 LGHNA and CDR2 YSLEER. CDR3 in DNA: TGCGCCAGCAGCCAAGCGTCGGGGAAAAGCTATGGCTACACCTTC. It is translated as CASSQASGKSYGYTF.

This chain joins TRBV7-2 and TRBJ2-3, with a possible D match to TRBD2 (5 bases). Germline-derived CDR1 and CDR2 are SGHTA and FQGNSA. V was shortened by 1 base and J by 6 bases, with 17 bases between the two germline ends. This CDR3 contains 16 residues. The CDR3 spells CASSLEGGLRADTQYF. CDR3 coding DNA: TGTGCCAGCAGCTTAGAAGGCGGGCTAAGGGCCGATACGCAGTATTTT. Full variable domain (remainder filled in from reference TRBV7-2 and TRBJ2-3): GAGVSQSPSNKVTEKGKDVELRCDPISGHTALYWYRQSLGQGLEFLIYFQGNSAPDKSGLPSDRFSAERTGGSVSTLTIQRTQQEDSAVYLCASSLEGGLRADTQYFGPGTRLTVL.

This clone was seen a handful of times. This chain joins TRBV9 and TRBJ1-2; TRBD1 agrees at 11 bases. This CDR3 is built from 14 residues. CDR1 is SGDLS, CDR2 YYNGEE, per germline. Losses at the gene ends were 4 bases for V and 3 bases for J; bases not matched to a gene: 2. The CDR3 loop reads CASSPGQGDYGYTF. The DNA of the CDR3 is TGTGCCAGCAGCCCGGGACAGGGGGACTATGGCTACACCTTC.

The chain recombines TRBV7-9 with TRBJ1-1; D is undetermined. Germline V gene data show CDR1 as SEHNR and CDR2 as FQNEAQ (reference sequence). V was shortened by 1 base and J by 7 bases, with 13 bases between the two germline ends. The CDR3 contains 14 residues. The CDR3 nucleotides are TGTGCCAGCAGCTTAGTGATGAACAGTGGTGAAGCTTTCTTT. Protein: CASSLVMNSGEAFF.

The rearrangement joins TRBV9 to TRBJ2-1, with TRBD2 matching 12 bases. The germline V gene has CDR1 SGDLS and CDR2 YYNGEE. This CDR3 comprises 15 residues. The ends lost 4 bases at V and 7 bases at J; junction bases unmatched: 6. This CDR3 reads CASSSRLAGVNEQFF. DNA of the CDR3: TGTGCCAGCAGCTCTCGACTAGCGGGGGTAAATGAGCAGTTCTTC. The complete variable domain, with remaining parts taken from reference TRBV9 and TRBJ2-1, reads DSGVTQTPKHLITATGQRVTLRCSPRSGDLSVYWYQQSLDQGLQFLIQYYNGEERAKGNILERFSAQQFPDLHSELNLSSLELGDSALYFCASSSRLAGVNEQFFGPGTRLTVL.

The rearrangement uses TRBV5-1 and TRBJ1-3; 8 positions match TRBD1. With V trimmed by 7 bases and J by 4 bases, 7 bases remained unmatched. This CDR3 comprises 14 residues. Germline-derived CDR1 and CDR2 are SGHRS and YFSETQ. CDR3: CASQGQGTGNTIYF. The DNA for the CDR3 is TGCGCCAGCCAAGGACAGGGCACAGGAAACACCATATATTTT.

The chain has TRBV5-1 and TRBJ2-2; D gene unclear. The V end lost 0 bases, the J end lost 4 bases, and 10 bases lay between the germline ends. There are 15 residues in the CDR3. Germline CDR1 reads SGHRS; CDR2 reads YFSETQ. The CDR3 here is CASSLVSLATGELFF. CDR3 nucleotides: TGCGCCAGCAGCTTGGTTTCCCTGGCCACCGGGGAGCTGTTTTTT.

This clone was observed a handful of times. The chain employs TRBV5-4 and TRBJ1-2, with 8 bases fitting TRBD1. The V and J ends lost 0 bases and 10 bases, in that order; junction bases with no gene match: 8. Germline CDR1 SGHNT, CDR2 YYREEE (reference sequence). The CDR3 extends over 14 amino acids. CDR3 DNA sequence: TGTGCCAGCAGCTTGGCCGGGGACAGGCCTTTCTACACCTTC. This gives the protein CASSLAGDRPFYTF.

This clone was observed once. In DNA form, the CDR3 reads TGTGCCAGCAGATTTCTGGGGGCCATGAACACTGAAGCTTTCTTT. Encoded protein: CASRFLGAMNTEAFF. The rearrangement joins TRBV2 to TRBJ1-1; a possible D gene is TRBD1 (6 bases). The germline CDR1 and CDR2 sequences are SNHLY and FYNNEI. The CDR3 extends over 15 amino acids. V was pared by 6 bases and J by 0 bases, with 14 bases between.

This chain joins TRBV6-5 and TRBJ2-3; D gene ambiguous. The CDR3 spans 14 residues. Germline lookup yields CDR1 MNHEY and CDR2 SVGAGI. The V end lost 6 bases, the J end lost 0 bases, and 10 bases lay between the germline ends. This CDR3 reads CASSLAISTDTQYF. CDR3 in DNA: TGTGCCAGCAGCTTGGCAATAAGCACAGATACGCAGTATTTT.

The rearrangement links TRBV12-3 or TRBV12-4 to TRBJ1-1; TRBD1 might be the D (6 bases). The CDR3 has 13 residues. Between the trimmed V and J ends, which lost 6 bases and 4 bases, there was a span of 12 bases. CDR3 protein: CASRTTGATEAFF. The CDR3 DNA reads as TGTGCCAGCAGGACGACAGGCGCCACTGAAGCTTTCTTT.

This rearrangement joins TRBV5-1 to TRBJ2-5, with TRBD2 matching 12 bases. CDR1 SGHRS and CDR2 YFSETQ come from the germline V gene. V dropped 4 bases and J dropped 7; count of bases not matched to a gene: 5. The CDR3 is 14 residues long. CDR3 DNA: TGCGCCAGCAGCGCTAGCGGGGGGGCAGGGACCCAGTACTTC. Residues: CASSASGGAGTQYF. The full variable domain, rest sourced from reference TRBV5-1 and TRBJ2-5, is KAGVTQTPRYLIKTRGQQVTLSCSPISGHRSVSWYQQTPGQGLQFLFEYFSETQRNKGNFPGRFSGRQFSNSRSEMNVSTLELGDSALYLCASSASGGAGTQYFGPGTRLLVL.

The V gene is TRBV2, the J gene TRBJ2-7; 9 bases line up with TRBD2. The CDR3 spans 14 residues. Germline V CDR1 and CDR2: SNHLY, FYNNEI. V lost 7 bases, J lost 0 bases, and 4 bases stayed unmatched. CDR3 amino acids: CASNPAGGSYEQYF. The CDR3 region has the DNA TGTGCCAGCAATCCAGCGGGGGGCTCCTACGAGCAGTACTTC.

V and J are TRBV6-1 and TRBJ1-6; maybe TRBD1 (6 bases). Germline V gene lookup returns CDR1 MNHNS and CDR2 SASEGT. V was cut by 0 bases and J by 10 bases, with 16 bases left in between. CDR3 size: 16 residues. As DNA, the CDR3 is TGTGCCAGCAGTGAAGCGCTGGGGCAGGGGAAATCACCCCTCCACTTT. It specifies CASSEALGQGKSPLHF.

This chain links TRBV14 with TRBJ1-1; D perhaps matches TRBD1 (5 bases). Per germline, CDR1 SGHDN and CDR2 FVKESK. V gave up 4 bases and J gave up 4 bases, with 25 bases separating them. The CDR3 has 18 amino acids. Here the CDR3 reads CASSLRALSSTRGTEAFF. CDR3 DNA: TGTGCCAGCAGCCTAAGAGCTTTAAGTTCCACAAGGGGCACTGAAGCTTTCTTT.

The CDR3 DNA is TGTGCCACCAGGGACAGGGACAGCTCCTACAATGAGCAGTTCTTC. This encodes CATRDRDSSYNEQFF. The V and J genes are TRBV24-1 and TRBJ2-1; TRBD1 aligns across 8 bases. The CDR3 length is 15 residues. The V gene end was trimmed by 7 bases and the J gene end by 0 bases; junction bases not matched to a gene: 4. Germline CDR1 and CDR2: KGHDR and SFDVKD.

The chain joins TRBV15 to TRBJ1-5, with D possibly TRBD1 on 6 matching bases. The CDR3 has 17 residues. The V and J ends lost 5 bases and 0 bases respectively, with 17 bases between them. Germline V gene lookup returns CDR1 LNHNV and CDR2 YYDKDF (reference sequence). The CDR3 coding sequence is TGTGCCACCAGCCCTACCGGGACACCCTATAGCAATCAGCCCCAGCATTTT. It translates to CATSPTGTPYSNQPQHF. Variable domain in full (rest from reference TRBV15 and TRBJ1-5): DAMVIQNPRYQVTQFGKPVTLSCSQTLNHNVMYWYQQKSSQAPKLLFHYYDKDFNNEADTPDNFQSRRPNTSFCFLDIRSPGLGDTAMYLCATSPTGTPYSNQPQHFGDGTRLSIL.

J is TRBJ2-1 and V is TRBV4-1; 9 bases agree with TRBD2. V shed 6 bases and J 5 bases; nucleotides not matched to a gene: 8. The V gene's germline CDR1 is MGHRA and CDR2 YSYEKL. CDR3 length equals 15 residues. CDR3 sequence: CASSPGLAPNNEQFF. Written as DNA, the CDR3 is TGCGCCAGCAGTCCCGGACTAGCGCCCAACAATGAGCAGTTCTTC.

V gene TRBV29-1 combines with J gene TRBJ1-2; perhaps TRBD1 as D (6 bases). The germline V and J ends were trimmed by 0 bases and 8 bases, with 13 bases remaining between them. This CDR3 comprises 13 residues. Germline V gives CDR1 SQVTM, CDR2 ANQGSEA. The CDR3 region is CSVEETGQGGYTF. The DNA for the CDR3 is TGCAGCGTTGAAGAGACAGGCCAGGGGGGCTACACCTTC. Drawing the rest from reference TRBV29-1 and TRBJ1-2, the complete variable domain is SAVISQKPSRDICQRGTSLTIQCQVDSQVTMMFWYRQQPGQSLTLIATANQGSEATYESGFVIDKFPISRPNLTFSTLTVSNMSPEDSSIYLCSVEETGQGGYTFGSGTRLTVV.

This clone was recorded only once. V usage is TRBV5-1 and J usage is TRBJ2-1; 16 bases are shared with TRBD2. The J segment lost 6 bases and the V segment lost 3 bases, leaving 6 bases of the junction unmatched. The CDR3 totals 17 residues. CDR1 is SGHRS, CDR2 YFSETQ, per germline. The CDR3 here is CASSYAGTSGGANEQFF. CDR3 nucleotide sequence: TGCGCCAGCAGCTACGCCGGGACTAGCGGGGGGGCCAATGAGCAGTTCTTC. Full variable domain (missing parts from reference TRBV5-1 and TRBJ2-1): KAGVTQTPRYLIKTRGQQVTLSCSPISGHRSVSWYQQTPGQGLQFLFEYFSETQRNKGNFPGRFSGRQFSNSRSEMNVSTLELGDSALYLCASSYAGTSGGANEQFFGPGTRLTVL.

The rearrangement links TRBV12-3 or TRBV12-4 to TRBJ1-2; D unresolved. Trimming stripped 3 bases from V and 1 base from J, with 6 bases between. The CDR3 is made up of 13 amino acids. In nucleotides, the CDR3 is TGTGCCAGCAGTTTCAGAATTAACTATGGCTACACCTTC. This gives the protein CASSFRINYGYTF.

A note on this clone: This sample includes further DNA sequences coding for the same CDR3. The chain carries TRBV18 and TRBJ2-7; D might be TRBD1 (5 bases). The CDR3 runs 13 residues. V was pared by 3 bases and J by 1 base, with 7 bases between. Germline CDR1 and CDR2: KGHSH and LQKENI. CDR3 nucleotides: TGTGCCAGCTCACCGCAGGGTTCCTACGAGCAGTACTTC. It codes for CASSPQGSYEQYF.

V usage is TRBV19 and J usage is TRBJ2-6; D is unclear. Germline-derived CDR1 and CDR2 are LNHDA and SQIVND (reference sequence). The CDR3 extends over 19 amino acids. V was pared by 3 bases and J by 0 bases, with 18 bases between. In DNA, the CDR3 is TGTGCCAGTAGTATCCAGCCAGGCGCCCCCTCCTCTGGGGCCAACGTCCTGACTTTC. As protein: CASSIQPGAPSSGANVLTF. The whole variable domain, filled in from reference TRBV19 and TRBJ2-6, reads DGGITQSPKYLFRKEGQNVTLSCEQNLNHDAMYWYRQDPGQGLRLIYYSQIVNDFQKGDIAEGYSVSREKKESFPLTVTSAQKNPTAFYLCASSIQPGAPSSGANVLTFGAGSRLTVL.

The chain has TRBV23-1 and TRBJ1-2; 7 positions agree with TRBD1. TRBV23-1 is assigned to the ORF class and has an uncertain function. The CDR3 extends over 17 amino acids. With 1 base clipped from V and 8 bases from J, the junction kept 16 bases outside the gene matches. CDR3 residues: CASSQWRDRVGLWGYTF. CDR3 nucleotides: TGCGCCAGCAGTCAATGGCGGGACAGAGTAGGCCTTTGGGGCTACACCTTC.